This TCR beta chain is drawn from a study of blood T cell repertoires in COVID-19. The data were produced by immunoSEQ multiplex PCR, yet TCRdb's version contains in-frame clones alone and is incomplete. The repertoire holds about 140,000 clones, 88% seen once, with roughly a tenth in the top ten. The sequenced sample consisted of peripheral blood. The TCR comes from a man aged 60 to 75 with active or convalescent COVID-19.

The CDR3 nucleotides are TGTGCCAGCAGTGAATCGGGAGTTCAGCCCCAGCATTTT. Its translation is CASSESGVQPQHF. This sequence joins TRBV6-1 and TRBJ1-5; D remains unclear. Germline CDR1 is MNHNS and CDR2 is SASEGT. V was trimmed by 2 bases and J by 6 bases, leaving 8 bases between them. CDR3 length: 13 residues.